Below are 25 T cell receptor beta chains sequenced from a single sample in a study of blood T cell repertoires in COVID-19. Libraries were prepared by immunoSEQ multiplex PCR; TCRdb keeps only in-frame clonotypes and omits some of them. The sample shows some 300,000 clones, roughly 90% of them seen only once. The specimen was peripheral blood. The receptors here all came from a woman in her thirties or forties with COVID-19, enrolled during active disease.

CDR3 nucleotide sequence: TGTGCCAGCAGCCAGGCGGGGGCCGGGGCCAACGTCCTGACTTTC. The encoded protein is CASSQAGAGANVLTF. V gene TRBV4-2 combines with J gene TRBJ2-6; tentative D call: TRBD2 (7 bases). This CDR3 comprises 15 residues. Germline lookup yields CDR1 LGHNA and CDR2 YNFKEQ. Trimming pared 3 bases from V and 4 bases from J, leaving 10 bases between.

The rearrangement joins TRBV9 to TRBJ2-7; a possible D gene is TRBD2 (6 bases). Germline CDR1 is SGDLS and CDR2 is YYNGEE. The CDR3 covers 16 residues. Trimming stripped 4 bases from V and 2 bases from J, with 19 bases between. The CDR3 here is CASSPSGGTGAYEQYF. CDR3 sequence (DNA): TGTGCCAGCAGCCCCTCAGGAGGGACGGGGGCCTACGAGCAGTACTTC. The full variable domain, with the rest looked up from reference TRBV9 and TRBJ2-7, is DSGVTQTPKHLITATGQRVTLRCSPRSGDLSVYWYQQSLDQGLQFLIQYYNGEERAKGNILERFSAQQFPDLHSELNLSSLELGDSALYFCASSPSGGTGAYEQYFGPGTRLTVT.

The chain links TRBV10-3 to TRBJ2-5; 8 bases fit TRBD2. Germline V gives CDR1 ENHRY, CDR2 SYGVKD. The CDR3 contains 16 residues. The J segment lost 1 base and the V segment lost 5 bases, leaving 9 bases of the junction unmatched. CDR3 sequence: CAISSFKAGVQETQYF. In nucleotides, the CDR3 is TGTGCCATCAGTTCTTTTAAAGCGGGAGTCCAAGAGACCCAGTACTTC.

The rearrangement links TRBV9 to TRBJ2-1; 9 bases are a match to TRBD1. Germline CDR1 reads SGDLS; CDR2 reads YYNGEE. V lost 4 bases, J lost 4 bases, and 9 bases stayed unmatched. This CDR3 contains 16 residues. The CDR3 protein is CASSSTDRGFYNEQFF. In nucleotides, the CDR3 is TGTGCCAGCAGCTCTACGGACAGGGGCTTTTACAATGAGCAGTTCTTC.

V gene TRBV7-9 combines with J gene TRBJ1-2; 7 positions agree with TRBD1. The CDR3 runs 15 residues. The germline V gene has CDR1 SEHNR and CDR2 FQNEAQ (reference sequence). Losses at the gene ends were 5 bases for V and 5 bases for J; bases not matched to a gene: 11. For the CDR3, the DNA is TGTGCCAGCAGCGCCCCTGGGACAGACCGATATGGCTACACCTTC. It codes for CASSAPGTDRYGYTF.

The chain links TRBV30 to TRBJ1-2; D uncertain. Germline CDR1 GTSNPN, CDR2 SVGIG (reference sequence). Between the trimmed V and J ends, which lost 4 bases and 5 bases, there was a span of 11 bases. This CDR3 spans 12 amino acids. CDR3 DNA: TGTGCCTGGACTCATGCGGTGTATGGCTACACCTTC. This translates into CAWTHAVYGYTF.

CDR3 region: CASSHLRSGTGEDRSEAFF. The DNA of the CDR3 is TGTGCCAGCAGCCACCTCCGCTCCGGGACAGGGGAGGATAGATCTGAAGCTTTCTTT. The chain combines TRBV3-1 (or the pseudogene TRBV3-2) with TRBJ1-1, with 10 bases aligning to TRBD1. The CDR3 totals 19 residues. The V and J ends lost 3 bases and 6 bases, in that order; junction bases with no gene match: 19. Per germline, CDR1 LGHDT and CDR2 YNNKEL (reference sequence).

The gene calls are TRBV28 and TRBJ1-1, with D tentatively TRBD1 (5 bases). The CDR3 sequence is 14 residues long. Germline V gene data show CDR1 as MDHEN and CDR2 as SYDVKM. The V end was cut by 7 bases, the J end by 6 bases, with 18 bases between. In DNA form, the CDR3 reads TGTGCCAGCAACGTGGGGGGTGAAAGGTCTGAAGCTTTCTTT. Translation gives CASNVGGERSEAFF.

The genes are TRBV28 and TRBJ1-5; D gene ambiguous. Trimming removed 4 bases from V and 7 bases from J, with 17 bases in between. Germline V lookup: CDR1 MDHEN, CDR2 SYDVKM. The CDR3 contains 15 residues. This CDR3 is CASSSPAKPGQPQHF. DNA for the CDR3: TGTGCCAGCAGTTCCCCGGCCAAACCGGGACAGCCCCAGCATTTT.

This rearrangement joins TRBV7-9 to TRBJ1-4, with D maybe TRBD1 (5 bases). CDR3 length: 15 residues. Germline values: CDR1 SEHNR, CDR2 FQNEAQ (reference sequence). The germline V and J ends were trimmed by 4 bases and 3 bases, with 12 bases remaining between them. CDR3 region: CASSSEGTANEKLFF. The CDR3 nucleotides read TGTGCCAGCAGCTCAGAGGGGACTGCTAATGAAAAACTGTTTTTT.

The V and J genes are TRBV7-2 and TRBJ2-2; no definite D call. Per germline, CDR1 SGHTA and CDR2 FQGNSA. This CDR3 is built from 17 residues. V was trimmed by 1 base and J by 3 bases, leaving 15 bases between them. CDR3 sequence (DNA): TGTGCCAGCAGCTTAGGTGTCGTGTGGGCGTACACCGGGGAGCTGTTTTTT. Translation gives CASSLGVVWAYTGELFF.

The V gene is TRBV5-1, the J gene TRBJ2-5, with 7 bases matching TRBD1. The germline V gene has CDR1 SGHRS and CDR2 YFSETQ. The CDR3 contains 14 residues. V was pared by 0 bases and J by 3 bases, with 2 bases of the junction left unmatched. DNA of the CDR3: TGCGCCAGCAGCTTGGTGGGGACAGAAGAGACCCAGTACTTC. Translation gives CASSLVGTEETQYF.

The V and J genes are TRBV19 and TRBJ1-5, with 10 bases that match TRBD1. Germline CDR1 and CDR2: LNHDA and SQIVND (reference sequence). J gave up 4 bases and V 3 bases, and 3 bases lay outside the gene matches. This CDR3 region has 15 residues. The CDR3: CASSIDRGRNQPQHF. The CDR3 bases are TGTGCCAGTAGTATCGACAGGGGGCGAAATCAGCCCCAGCATTTT.

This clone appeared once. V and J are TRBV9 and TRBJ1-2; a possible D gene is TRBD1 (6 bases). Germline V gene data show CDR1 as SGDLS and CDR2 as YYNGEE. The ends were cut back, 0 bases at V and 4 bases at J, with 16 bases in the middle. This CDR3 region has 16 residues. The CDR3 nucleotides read TGTGCCAGCAGCGTAGGTGACAGGTTCTCTCCCTATGGCTACACCTTC. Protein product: CASSVGDRFSPYGYTF.

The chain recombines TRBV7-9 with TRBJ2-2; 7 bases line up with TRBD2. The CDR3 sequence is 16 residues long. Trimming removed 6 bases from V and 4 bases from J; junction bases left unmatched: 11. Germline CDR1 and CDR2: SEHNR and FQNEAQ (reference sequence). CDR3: CASSHTSGTSTGELFF. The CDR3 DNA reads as TGTGCCAGCAGTCATACCAGCGGGACGAGCACCGGGGAGCTGTTTTTT.

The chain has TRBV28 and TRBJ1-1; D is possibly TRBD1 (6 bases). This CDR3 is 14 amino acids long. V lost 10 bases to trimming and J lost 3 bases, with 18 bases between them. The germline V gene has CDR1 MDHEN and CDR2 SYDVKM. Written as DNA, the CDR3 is TGTGCCACCGACATTAACAGGGATCACACTGAAGCTTTCTTT. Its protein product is CATDINRDHTEAFF.

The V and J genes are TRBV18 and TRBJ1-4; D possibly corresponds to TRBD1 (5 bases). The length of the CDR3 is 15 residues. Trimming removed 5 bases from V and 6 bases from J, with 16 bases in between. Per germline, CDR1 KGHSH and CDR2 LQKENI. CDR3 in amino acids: CASSSQGIPHEKLFF. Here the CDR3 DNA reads TGTGCCAGCTCATCGCAGGGTATACCCCATGAAAAACTGTTTTTT.

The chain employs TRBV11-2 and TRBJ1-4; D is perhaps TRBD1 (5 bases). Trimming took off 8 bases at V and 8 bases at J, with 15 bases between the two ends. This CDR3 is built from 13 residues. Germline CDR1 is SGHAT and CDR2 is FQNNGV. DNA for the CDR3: TGTGCCAGCTCGTTAATCAGGGCCGAAAAACTGTTTTTT. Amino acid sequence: CASSLIRAEKLFF.

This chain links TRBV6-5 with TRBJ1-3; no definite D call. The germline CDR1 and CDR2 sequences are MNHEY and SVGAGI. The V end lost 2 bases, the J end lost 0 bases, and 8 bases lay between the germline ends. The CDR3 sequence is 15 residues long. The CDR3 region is CASSYAKSSGNTIYF. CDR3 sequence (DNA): TGTGCCAGCAGTTACGCGAAGAGCTCTGGAAACACCATATATTTT.

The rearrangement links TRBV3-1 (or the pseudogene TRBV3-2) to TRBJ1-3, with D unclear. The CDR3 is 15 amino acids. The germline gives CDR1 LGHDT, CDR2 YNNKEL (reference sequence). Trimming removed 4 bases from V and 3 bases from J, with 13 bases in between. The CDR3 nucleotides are TGTGCCAGCAGCCGAGAGGCGACGGGTGGAAACACCATATATTTT. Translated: CASSREATGGNTIYF.

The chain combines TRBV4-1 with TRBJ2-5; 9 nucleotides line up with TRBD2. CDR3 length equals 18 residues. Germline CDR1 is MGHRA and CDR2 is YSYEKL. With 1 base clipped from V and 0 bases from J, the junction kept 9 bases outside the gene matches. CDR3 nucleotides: TGCGCCAGCAGCCAAGTGGCTAGCGGGGAGGGGTACCAAGAGACCCAGTACTTC. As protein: CASSQVASGEGYQETQYF.

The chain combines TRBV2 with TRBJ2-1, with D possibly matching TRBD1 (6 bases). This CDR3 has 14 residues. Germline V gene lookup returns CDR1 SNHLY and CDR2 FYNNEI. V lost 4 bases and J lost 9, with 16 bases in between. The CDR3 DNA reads TGTGCCAGCAGTGGGCCGGGACAAGAAGGTGAGCAGTTCTTC. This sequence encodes CASSGPGQEGEQFF.

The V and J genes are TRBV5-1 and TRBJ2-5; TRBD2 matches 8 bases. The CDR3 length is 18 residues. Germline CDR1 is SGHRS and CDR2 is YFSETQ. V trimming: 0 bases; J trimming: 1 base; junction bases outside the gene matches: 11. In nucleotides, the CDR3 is TGCGCCAGCAGCTTGGCTACCGGAGCGGGAGAATTCCAAGAGACCCAGTACTTC. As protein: CASSLATGAGEFQETQYF.

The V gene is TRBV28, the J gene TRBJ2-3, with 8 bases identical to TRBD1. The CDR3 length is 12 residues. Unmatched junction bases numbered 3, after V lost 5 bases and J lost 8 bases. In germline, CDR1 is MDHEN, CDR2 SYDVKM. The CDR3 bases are TGTGCCAGCAGTCAAACAGGGGGTACGCAGTATTTT. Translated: CASSQTGGTQYF.

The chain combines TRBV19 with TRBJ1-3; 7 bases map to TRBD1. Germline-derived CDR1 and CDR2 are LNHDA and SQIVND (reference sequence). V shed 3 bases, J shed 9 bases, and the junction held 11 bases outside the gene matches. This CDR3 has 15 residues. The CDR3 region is CASSISQGVFATIYF. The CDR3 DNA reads TGTGCCAGTAGTATTTCCCAGGGGGTATTCGCCACCATATATTTT.